One and the same sample provided the 29 T cell receptor beta chains below, sequenced in a study of CD8 T cells in ankylosing spondylitis. MiXCR, run by TCRdb on the 5' RACE reads, gives a single entry per CDR3 protein. The data show about 44,000 distinct CDR3 sequences, approximately 10% seen once. The sample taken for sequencing was blood, either unsorted or a sorted T cell fraction (not recorded which). The receptors originated from a male donor with ankylosing spondylitis or in good health (not recorded which).

The rearrangement links TRBV7-6 to TRBJ2-7; the match to TRBD2 covers 7 bases. CDR1 and CDR2 (germline): SGHVS, FNYEAQ. The CDR3 contains 14 residues. After removal of 3 bases from V and 1 base from J, the junction contained 3 bases not matched to a gene. CDR3 sequence (DNA): TGTGCCAGCAGCTTGGGAGGGATATCCTACGAGCAGTACTTC. Its translation is CASSLGGISYEQYF.

This clonotype was counted at least ten times. CDR3 DNA: TGTGCCAGCAGCCAAGTTGTGGGCAATGAGCAGTTCTTC. Translated, it gives CASSQVVGNEQFF. This chain uses TRBV14 with TRBJ2-1; D is undetermined. The CDR3 extends over 13 amino acids. V lost 1 base to trimming and J lost 6 bases, with 7 bases between them. Germline lookup yields CDR1 SGHDN and CDR2 FVKESK.

This clonotype has at least ten counts. V usage is TRBV3-1 and J usage is TRBJ2-2, with 8 bases identical to TRBD1. The germline CDR1 and CDR2 sequences are LGHDT and YNNKEL (reference sequence). J lost 2 bases, V lost 1 base, and 3 bases had no gene match. The CDR3 covers 16 residues. The CDR3 DNA reads as TGTGCCAGCAGCCAAGGGACAGGGCGAAACACCGGGGAGCTGTTTTTT. Protein sequence: CASSQGTGRNTGELFF.

This clonotype has at least ten counts. This chain uses TRBV28 with TRBJ2-3, with a weak D call TRBD2 (5 bases). Germline CDR1 MDHEN, CDR2 SYDVKM. This CDR3 is 14 amino acids long. Trimming stripped 3 bases from V and 3 bases from J, with 10 bases between. Here the CDR3 DNA reads TGTGCCAGCAGTTTCGGGGTGAGGACAGATACGCAGTATTTT. Protein: CASSFGVRTDTQYF.

This chain uses TRBV18 with TRBJ2-1; 9 positions match TRBD2. The CDR3 runs 16 residues. Looked up from germline, CDR1 is KGHSH and CDR2 is LQKENI. J was trimmed by 9 bases and V by 5 bases; bases with no gene match: 14. Written as DNA, the CDR3 is TGTGCCAGCTCAGTATACCCCGGGACTAGCATTGTTGAGCAGTTCTTC. This sequence encodes CASSVYPGTSIVEQFF.

This clonotype was observed a handful of times. This sequence joins TRBV7-7 and TRBJ2-3; no clear D. The CDR3 spans 14 residues. Trimming took 5 bases from V and 2 from J, leaving 11 bases between them. Germline V lookup: CDR1 SSHAT, CDR2 FNYEAQ (reference sequence). The chain's CDR3 is CASSPRLVTDTQYF. The CDR3 region has the DNA TGTGCCAGCAGCCCGCGTTTGGTCACAGATACGCAGTATTTT.

The V call is TRBV11-2, the J call TRBJ1-1; D unclear. Deletions cut 4 bases from V and 3 bases from J, with 9 bases between. CDR3 length: 13 amino acids. The germline gives CDR1 SGHAT, CDR2 FQNNGV. In nucleotides, the CDR3 is TGTGCCAGCAGCTCACCGAAGGACACTGAAGCTTTCTTT. It encodes CASSSPKDTEAFF. Together with reference TRBV11-2 and TRBJ1-1, the CDR3 gives the full variable domain: EAGVAQSPRYKIIEKRQSVAFWCNPISGHATLYWYQQILGQGPKLLIQFQNNGVVDDSQLPKDRFSAERLKGVDSTLKIQPAKLEDSAVYLCASSSPKDTEAFFGQGTRLTVV.

This clonotype came up a few times. The chain couples TRBV7-7 to TRBJ2-5, with D maybe TRBD1 (5 bases). CDR3 length: 13 residues. V lost 3 bases and J lost 4, with 9 bases in between. The V gene's germline CDR1 is SSHAT and CDR2 FNYEAQ (reference sequence). This CDR3 is CASSFDSPETQYF. The CDR3 DNA follows: TGTGCCAGCAGCTTCGACAGTCCAGAGACCCAGTACTTC.

The J gene is TRBJ1-2, the V gene TRBV7-2; D is unresolved. CDR3 length equals 16 residues. Trimming removed 5 bases at V and 4 bases at J, with 20 bases between. Per the germline V gene, CDR1 is SGHTA and CDR2 is FQGNSA. The CDR3 region is CASSQTGGSKSYGYTF. The CDR3 DNA reads TGTGCCAGCAGCCAAACTGGAGGGTCGAAATCCTATGGCTACACCTTC.

This clonotype has at least ten counts. This chain joins TRBV7-7 and TRBJ2-7, with D hard to call. This CDR3 is built from 14 residues. The germline CDR1 and CDR2 sequences are SSHAT and FNYEAQ (reference sequence). Trimming pared 1 base from V and 3 bases from J, leaving 10 bases between. CDR3 amino acids: CASSLGGENYEQYF. The DNA for the CDR3 is TGTGCCAGCAGCTTAGGTGGGGAAAACTACGAGCAGTACTTC.

This clonotype has ten or more counts. V and J are TRBV7-2 and TRBJ1-1; 7 bases align to TRBD1. This CDR3 is built from 14 residues. In germline, CDR1 is SGHTA, CDR2 FQGNSA. V gave up 5 bases and J gave up 0 bases; unmatched junction bases: 3. Here the CDR3 DNA reads TGTGCCAGCAGCGTGACAGGGATGAACACTGAAGCTTTCTTT. Residues: CASSVTGMNTEAFF.

This clonotype was counted a few times. The chain uses TRBV11-2 and TRBJ1-6; D possibly corresponds to TRBD1 (6 bases). Germline CDR1 SGHAT, CDR2 FQNNGV. The CDR3 length is 17 residues. The germline V and J ends were trimmed by 5 bases and 5 bases, with 19 bases remaining between them. The CDR3 reads CASSRIGGARHNSPLHF. Here the CDR3 DNA reads TGTGCCAGCAGCCGAATTGGGGGGGCGCGCCATAATTCACCCCTCCACTTT.

The chain uses TRBV29-1 and TRBJ2-3; the D gene is possibly TRBD1 (6 bases). Per germline, CDR1 SQVTM and CDR2 ANQGSEA. There are 14 residues in the CDR3. V was cut by 4 bases and J by 3 bases, with 14 bases left in between. The CDR3 region is CSVVGWQGTDTQYF. The DNA of the CDR3 is TGCAGCGTTGTTGGGTGGCAGGGGACAGATACGCAGTATTTT.

Points on this clonotype: It may be a read error: a sequence one base away is much more abundant. This chain connects TRBV3-1 to TRBJ2-6; D not certain. This CDR3 comprises 18 residues. CDR1 is LGHDT, CDR2 YNNKEL, per germline (reference sequence). V was cut by 1 base and J by 0 bases, with 13 bases left in between. CDR3 residues: CASSQVAPLDSGANVLTF. The CDR3 nucleotides are TGTGCCAGCAGCCAAGTCGCCCCTTTGGACTCTGGGGCCAACGTCCTGACTTTC.

In its sample, this clonotype was seen a few times. The chain uses TRBV20-1 and TRBJ2-5; D possibly corresponds to TRBD1 (5 bases). V was cut by 3 bases and J by 4 bases, with 9 bases left in between. The CDR3 runs to 12 residues. Germline CDR1 reads DFQATT; CDR2 reads SNEGSKA (reference sequence). Here the CDR3 DNA reads TGCAGTGCTAGGCGTCAGGGAGAGACCCAGTACTTC. As protein: CSARRQGETQYF.

This clonotype was found a few times. The chain recombines TRBV28 with TRBJ2-7; 9 nucleotides agree with TRBD1. V shed 3 bases, J shed 6 bases, and the junction held 9 bases outside the gene matches. The CDR3 contains 15 residues. Germline V gene data show CDR1 as MDHEN and CDR2 as SYDVKM. The CDR3 sequence is CASSFSGTGPGEQYF. DNA for the CDR3: TGTGCCAGCAGTTTTTCCGGGACAGGGCCGGGCGAGCAGTACTTC.

V and J are TRBV19 and TRBJ2-7, with 7 positions matching TRBD1. V lost 5 bases, J lost 5 bases, and 9 bases stayed unmatched. The CDR3 spans 14 residues. The germline V gene encodes CDR1 LNHDA and CDR2 SQIVND (reference sequence). The CDR3 DNA is TGTGCCAGTAGTCTCCGACAGGGTTGGAACGAGCAGTACTTC. The encoded protein is CASSLRQGWNEQYF.

By share of the sample, this clonotype is medium-sized (0.01 to 0.1%). The chain employs TRBV29-1 and TRBJ2-3; D is unresolved. The ends were cut back, 7 bases at V and 3 bases at J, with 14 bases in the middle. This CDR3 spans 13 amino acids. Germline-derived CDR1 and CDR2 are SQVTM and ANQGSEA. The CDR3 bases are TGCAGCGCCGAAACCCTAGGAACAGATACGCAGTATTTT. Its protein is CSAETLGTDTQYF.

This clonotype has a count of ten or more. The chain is built from TRBV7-6 and TRBJ2-1; 9 bases align to TRBD2. Germline V gives CDR1 SGHVS, CDR2 FNYEAQ. The CDR3 loop spans 16 amino acids. V lost 5 bases, J lost 3 bases, and 8 bases stayed unmatched. In nucleotides, the CDR3 is TGTGCCAGCAGCCCTGGAGGTAGCGGGGGCTACAATGAGCAGTTCTTC. Its protein is CASSPGGSGGYNEQFF.

This clonotype has ten or more counts. The chain recombines TRBV15 with TRBJ2-7; 7 bases are shared with TRBD1. The trim removed 0 bases at V and 4 bases at J, leaving 6 bases unmatched. The CDR3 sequence is 15 residues long. CDR1 is LNHNV and CDR2 is YYDKDF in the germline V gene (reference sequence). CDR3: CATSRDTQGVYEQYF. The CDR3 coding sequence is TGTGCCACCAGCAGAGATACCCAGGGGGTTTACGAGCAGTACTTC.

This clonotype was recorded at least ten times. The chain carries TRBV12-3 or TRBV12-4 and TRBJ2-1, with TRBD2 as a possible D gene (6 bases). Deletions cut 7 bases from V and 8 bases from J, with 9 bases between. This CDR3 contains 11 residues. CDR3 protein: CASKRRDEQFF. DNA for the CDR3: TGTGCCAGCAAAAGGAGGGATGAGCAGTTCTTC.

This clonotype was observed at least ten times. The chain uses TRBV19 and TRBJ1-1, with D possibly matching TRBD1 (5 bases). The V gene lost 5 bases and the J gene lost 8 bases, with 15 bases spanning the gap. This CDR3 has 13 residues. Germline lookup yields CDR1 LNHDA and CDR2 SQIVND (reference sequence). DNA of the CDR3: TGTGCCAGTAGTGTGACAATAGGACACGAAGCTTTCTTT. The encoded protein is CASSVTIGHEAFF.

This chain links TRBV7-2 with TRBJ2-7; weak D call: TRBD1 (5 bases). Per the germline V gene, CDR1 is SGHTA and CDR2 is FQGNSA. Trimming stripped 5 bases from V and 0 bases from J, with 14 bases between. The CDR3 is 15 amino acids. CDR3 residues: CASSPDISSSYEQYF. The CDR3 DNA is TGTGCCAGCAGCCCGGACATTTCCAGCTCCTACGAGCAGTACTTC. Together with reference TRBV7-2 and TRBJ2-7, the CDR3 gives the full variable domain: GAGVSQSPSNKVTEKGKDVELRCDPISGHTALYWYRQSLGQGLEFLIYFQGNSAPDKSGLPSDRFSAERTGGSVSTLTIQRTQQEDSAVYLCASSPDISSSYEQYFGPGTRLTVT.

This clonotype was recorded at least ten times. V usage is TRBV29-1 and J usage is TRBJ2-2; TRBD2 matches 12 bases. CDR1 is SQVTM and CDR2 is ANQGSEA in the germline V gene. The CDR3 sequence is 13 residues long. V was pared by 4 bases and J by 7 bases, with 1 base of the junction left unmatched. The CDR3 nucleotides are TGCAGCGTTGGGACTAGCGGGGTCGGGGAGCTGTTTTTT. Protein: CSVGTSGVGELFF.

The sample holds many counts of this clonotype. The chain has TRBV5-1 and TRBJ2-1; no clear D. V lost 0 bases to trimming and J lost 5 bases, with 12 bases between them. Germline V gene sequence: CDR1 SGHRS, CDR2 YFSETQ. The CDR3 consists of 15 residues. In DNA, the CDR3 is TGCGCCAGCAGCTTGGGGGCGTCTCAGAACAATGAGCAGTTCTTC. Residues: CASSLGASQNNEQFF.

Many counts were recorded for this clonotype. The chain recombines TRBV6-1 with TRBJ2-3; TRBD2 matches 10 bases. The J segment lost 2 bases and the V segment lost 6 bases, leaving 8 bases of the junction unmatched. The CDR3 has 16 residues. Germline CDR1 is MNHNS and CDR2 is SASEGT. DNA for the CDR3: TGTGCCAGCAGCCTAAGCGGGGGGGGGAACACAGATACGCAGTATTTT. It specifies CASSLSGGGNTDTQYF.

This clonotype was recorded at least ten times. This chain links TRBV5-1 with TRBJ1-1; D unclear. This CDR3 comprises 13 residues. Trimming left V 2 bases short and J 4 bases short, with 9 bases between. Per the germline V gene, CDR1 is SGHRS and CDR2 is YFSETQ. The CDR3 reads CASSFHGGTEAFF. In DNA, the CDR3 is TGCGCCAGCAGCTTCCACGGTGGCACTGAAGCTTTCTTT.

The sample holds many counts of this clonotype. The CDR3 is CASSNHGTGFGGYTF. The CDR3 DNA follows: TGTGCCAGCAGTAACCACGGGACAGGGTTTGGCGGCTACACCTTC. This chain joins TRBV12-3 or TRBV12-4 and TRBJ1-2, with TRBD1 matching 9 bases. CDR3 size: 15 residues. V lost 5 bases to trimming and J lost 8 bases; unmatched junction nucleotides: 12.

The sample holds many counts of this clonotype. The chain links TRBV6-1 to TRBJ1-2; 11 bases align to TRBD1. The CDR3 runs 19 residues. Germline CDR1 reads MNHNS; CDR2 reads SASEGT. V was clipped by 1 base and J by 0 bases; unmatched bases: 10. CDR3 bases: TGTGCCAGCAGTGAAGTCCGGACAGGGGGCCCTTTTTCTAACTATGGCTACACCTTC. As protein: CASSEVRTGGPFSNYGYTF.